This T cell receptor (beta chain) was retrieved from a study of T cells in Graves' hyperthyroidism and ophthalmopathy. CDR1 and CDR2 (germline): MNHNS, SASEGT. This CDR3 contains 12 residues. The junction had 3 bases not matched to a gene; V was cut back by 6 bases and J by 4 bases. Patients were excluded because of uncontrolled infection, other autoimmune disease, pregnancy or lactation. Authors of the study amplified TCR beta CDR3 regions from RNA transcripts. A first-round RT-PCR of the TCR CDR3 used the HTBI primer set. Via MiXCR, TCRdb re-called the multiplex PCR reads, giving one row per CDR3 protein. The table has around 290,000 distinct CDR3 sequences, around 13% seen once. Ten or more counts support this clonotype.

This clonotype originated in a woman in her forties with Graves' hyperthyroidism. Sequencing was done on a sample of blood. The chain has TRBV6-1 and TRBJ2-7, with 7 positions matching TRBD1. DNA of the CDR3: TGTGCCAGCAGGGGACAGCTGTACGAGCAGTACTTC. This translates into CASRGQLYEQYF.